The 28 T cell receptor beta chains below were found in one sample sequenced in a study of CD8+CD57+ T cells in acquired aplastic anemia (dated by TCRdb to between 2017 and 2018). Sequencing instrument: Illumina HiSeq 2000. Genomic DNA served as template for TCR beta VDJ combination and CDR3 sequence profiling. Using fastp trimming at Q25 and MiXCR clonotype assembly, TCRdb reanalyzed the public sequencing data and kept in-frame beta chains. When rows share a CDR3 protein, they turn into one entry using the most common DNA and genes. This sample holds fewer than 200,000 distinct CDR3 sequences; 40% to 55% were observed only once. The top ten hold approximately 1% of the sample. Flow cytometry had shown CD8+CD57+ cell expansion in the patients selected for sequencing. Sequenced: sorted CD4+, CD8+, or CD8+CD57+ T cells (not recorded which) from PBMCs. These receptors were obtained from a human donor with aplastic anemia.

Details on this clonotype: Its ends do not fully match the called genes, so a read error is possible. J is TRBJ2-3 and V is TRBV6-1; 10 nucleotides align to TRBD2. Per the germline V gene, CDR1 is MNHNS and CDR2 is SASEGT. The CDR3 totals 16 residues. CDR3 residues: CASSELSGGAEDTHYF. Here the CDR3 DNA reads TGTGCCAGCAGTGAACTGAGCGGGGGGGCCGAAGATACGCACTATTTT.

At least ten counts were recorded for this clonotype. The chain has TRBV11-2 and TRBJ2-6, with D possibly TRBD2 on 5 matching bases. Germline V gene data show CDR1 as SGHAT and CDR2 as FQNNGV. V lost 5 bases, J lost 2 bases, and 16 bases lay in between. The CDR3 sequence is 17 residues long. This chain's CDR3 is CASSTTAGKPGANVLTF. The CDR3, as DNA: TGTGCCAGCAGCACTACCGCCGGGAAACCTGGGGCCAACGTCCTGACTTTC.

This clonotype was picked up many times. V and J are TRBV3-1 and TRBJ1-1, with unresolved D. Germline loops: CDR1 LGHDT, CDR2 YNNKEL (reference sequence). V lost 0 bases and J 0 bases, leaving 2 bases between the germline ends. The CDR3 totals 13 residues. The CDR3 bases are TGTGCCAGCAGCCAAGAATTGAACACTGAAGCTTTCTTT. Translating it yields CASSQELNTEAFF.

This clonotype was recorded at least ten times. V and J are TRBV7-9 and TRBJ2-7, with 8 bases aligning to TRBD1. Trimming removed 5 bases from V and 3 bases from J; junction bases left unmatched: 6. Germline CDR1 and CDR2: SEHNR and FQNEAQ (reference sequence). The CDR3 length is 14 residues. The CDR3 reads CASSHRDRNYEQYF. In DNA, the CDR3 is TGTGCCAGCAGCCACCGGGACAGGAACTACGAGCAGTACTTC.

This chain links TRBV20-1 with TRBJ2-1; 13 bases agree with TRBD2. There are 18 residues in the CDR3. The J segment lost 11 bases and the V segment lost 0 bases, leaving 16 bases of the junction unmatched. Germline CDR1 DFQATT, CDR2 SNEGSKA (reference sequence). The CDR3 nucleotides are TGCAGTGCTAGAGATCCCTCAACTACTAGCGGGAGGGCCGATCAGCAGTTCTTC. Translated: CSARDPSTTSGRADQQFF.

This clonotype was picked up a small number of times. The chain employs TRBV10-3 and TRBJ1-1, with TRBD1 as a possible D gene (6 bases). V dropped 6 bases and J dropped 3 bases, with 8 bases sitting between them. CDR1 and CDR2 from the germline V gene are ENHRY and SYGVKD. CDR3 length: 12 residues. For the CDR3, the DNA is TGTGCCATCAGACAGGGAGACACTGAAGCTTTCTTT. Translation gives CAIRQGDTEAFF.

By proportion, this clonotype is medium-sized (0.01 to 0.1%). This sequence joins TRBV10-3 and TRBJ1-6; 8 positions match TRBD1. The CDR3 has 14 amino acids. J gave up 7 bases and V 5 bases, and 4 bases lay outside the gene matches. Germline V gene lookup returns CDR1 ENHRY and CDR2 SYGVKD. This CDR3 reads CAISPGQVNSPLHF. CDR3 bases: TGTGCCATCAGTCCGGGACAGGTAAATTCACCCCTCCACTTT.

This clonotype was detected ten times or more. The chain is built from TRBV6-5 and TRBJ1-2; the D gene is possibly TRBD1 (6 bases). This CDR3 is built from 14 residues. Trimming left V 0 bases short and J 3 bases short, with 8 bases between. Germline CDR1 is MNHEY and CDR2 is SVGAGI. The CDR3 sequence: CASSYSYRDYGYTF. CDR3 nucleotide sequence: TGTGCCAGCAGTTACTCATACAGGGACTATGGCTACACCTTC.

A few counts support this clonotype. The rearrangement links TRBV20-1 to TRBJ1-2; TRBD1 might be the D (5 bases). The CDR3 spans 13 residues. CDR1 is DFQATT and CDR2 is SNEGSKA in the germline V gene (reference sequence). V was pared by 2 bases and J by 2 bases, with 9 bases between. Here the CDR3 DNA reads TGCAGTGCTAGACCCAGGGCCAACTATGGCTACACCTTC. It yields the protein CSARPRANYGYTF.

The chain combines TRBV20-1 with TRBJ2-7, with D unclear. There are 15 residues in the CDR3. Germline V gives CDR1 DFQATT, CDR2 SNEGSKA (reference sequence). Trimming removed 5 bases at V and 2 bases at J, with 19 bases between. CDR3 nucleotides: TGCAGTGCTTCTACCCAACAAACGATAGCCTACGAGCAGTACTTC. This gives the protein CSASTQQTIAYEQYF.

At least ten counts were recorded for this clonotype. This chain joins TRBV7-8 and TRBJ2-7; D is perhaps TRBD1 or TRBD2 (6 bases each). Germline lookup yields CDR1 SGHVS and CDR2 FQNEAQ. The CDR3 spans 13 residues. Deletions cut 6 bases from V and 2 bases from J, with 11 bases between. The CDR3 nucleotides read TGTGCCAGCAGACTAGGGGGGACCTACGAGCAGTACTTC. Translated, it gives CASRLGGTYEQYF.

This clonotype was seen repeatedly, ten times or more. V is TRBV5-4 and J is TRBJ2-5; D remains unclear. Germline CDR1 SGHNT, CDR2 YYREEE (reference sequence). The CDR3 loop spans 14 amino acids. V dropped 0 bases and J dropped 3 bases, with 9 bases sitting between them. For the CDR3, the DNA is TGTGCCAGCAGCTTGGCAACACAAAAAGAGACCCAGTACTTC. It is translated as CASSLATQKETQYF.

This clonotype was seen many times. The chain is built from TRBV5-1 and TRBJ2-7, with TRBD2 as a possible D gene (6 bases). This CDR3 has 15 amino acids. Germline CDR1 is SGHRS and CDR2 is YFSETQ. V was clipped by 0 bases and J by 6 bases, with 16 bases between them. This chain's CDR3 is CASSLEAGSGREQYF. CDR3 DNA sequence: TGCGCCAGCAGCTTGGAGGCAGGGAGCGGGCGCGAGCAGTACTTC. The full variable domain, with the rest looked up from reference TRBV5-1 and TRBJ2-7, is KAGVTQTPRYLIKTRGQQVTLSCSPISGHRSVSWYQQTPGQGLQFLFEYFSETQRNKGNFPGRFSGRQFSNSRSEMNVSTLELGDSALYLCASSLEAGSGREQYFGPGTRLTVT.

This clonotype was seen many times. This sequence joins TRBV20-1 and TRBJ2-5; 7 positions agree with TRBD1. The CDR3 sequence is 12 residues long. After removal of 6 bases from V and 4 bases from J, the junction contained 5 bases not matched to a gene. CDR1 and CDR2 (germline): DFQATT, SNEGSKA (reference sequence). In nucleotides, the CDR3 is TGCAGTGCCCTCTCAGGGGGAGAGACCCAGTACTTC. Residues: CSALSGGETQYF.

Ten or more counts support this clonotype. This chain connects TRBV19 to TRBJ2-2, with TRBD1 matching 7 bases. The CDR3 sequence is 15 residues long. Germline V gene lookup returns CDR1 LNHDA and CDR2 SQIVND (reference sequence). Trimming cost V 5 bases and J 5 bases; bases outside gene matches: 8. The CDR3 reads CASSPTGWGTGELFF. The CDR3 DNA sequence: TGTGCCAGTAGTCCGACAGGGTGGGGGACCGGGGAGCTGTTTTTT.

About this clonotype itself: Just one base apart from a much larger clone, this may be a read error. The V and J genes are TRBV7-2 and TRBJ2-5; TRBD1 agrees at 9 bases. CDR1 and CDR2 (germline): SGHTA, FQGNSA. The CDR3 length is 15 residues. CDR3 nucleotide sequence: TGTGCCAGCAGCTCGGGGGGACAGGGCTGGGAGACCCGGTACTTC. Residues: CASSSGGQGWETRYF.

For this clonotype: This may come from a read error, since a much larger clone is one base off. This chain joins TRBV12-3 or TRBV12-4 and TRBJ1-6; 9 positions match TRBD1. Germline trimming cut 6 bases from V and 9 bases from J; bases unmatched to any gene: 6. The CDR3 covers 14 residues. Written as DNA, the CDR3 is TGTGCCAGCAGCTACAGGGGGCCGGGTTCACCCCTCCACTTT. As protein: CASSYRGPGSPLHF.

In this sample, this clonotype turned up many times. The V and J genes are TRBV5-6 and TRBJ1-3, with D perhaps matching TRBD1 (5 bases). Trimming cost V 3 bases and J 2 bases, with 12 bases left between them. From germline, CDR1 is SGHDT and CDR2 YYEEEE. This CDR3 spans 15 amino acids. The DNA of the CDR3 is TGTGCCAGCAGCTGGGGGAGAGGTACTGGAAACACCATATATTTT. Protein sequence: CASSWGRGTGNTIYF.

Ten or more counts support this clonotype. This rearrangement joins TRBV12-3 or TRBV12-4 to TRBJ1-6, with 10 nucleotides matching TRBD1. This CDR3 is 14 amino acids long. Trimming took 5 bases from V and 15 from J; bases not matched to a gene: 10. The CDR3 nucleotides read TGTGCCAGCAGTCCCGGGACAGGGGCCCCCCTCCTCCACTTT. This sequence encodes CASSPGTGAPLLHF.

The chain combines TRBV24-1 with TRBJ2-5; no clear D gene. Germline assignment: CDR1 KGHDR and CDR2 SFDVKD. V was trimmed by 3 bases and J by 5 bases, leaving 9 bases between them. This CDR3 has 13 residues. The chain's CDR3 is CATSDTSVETQYF. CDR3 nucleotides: TGTGCCACCAGTGATACCTCGGTCGAGACCCAGTACTTC.

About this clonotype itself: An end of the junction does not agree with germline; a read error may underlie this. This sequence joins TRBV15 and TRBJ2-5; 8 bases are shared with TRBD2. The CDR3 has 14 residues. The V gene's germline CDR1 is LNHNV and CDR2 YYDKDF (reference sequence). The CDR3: CAASRSGGEKTQYF. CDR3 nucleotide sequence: TGTGCCGCCAGCAGATCCGGGGGGGAGAAGACCCAGTACTTC.

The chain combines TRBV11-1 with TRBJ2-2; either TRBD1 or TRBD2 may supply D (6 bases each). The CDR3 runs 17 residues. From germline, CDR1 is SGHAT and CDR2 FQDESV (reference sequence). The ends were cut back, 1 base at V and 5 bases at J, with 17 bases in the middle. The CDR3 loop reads CASSLVYGQGRTGELFF. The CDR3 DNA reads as TGTGCCAGCAGCTTAGTCTATGGGCAGGGGAGGACCGGGGAGCTGTTTTTT.

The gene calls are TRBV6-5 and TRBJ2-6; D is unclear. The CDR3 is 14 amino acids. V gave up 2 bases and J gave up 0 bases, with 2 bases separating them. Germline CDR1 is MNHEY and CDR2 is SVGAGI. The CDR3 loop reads CASSYDSGANVLTF. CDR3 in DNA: TGTGCCAGCAGTTACGACTCTGGGGCCAACGTCCTGACTTTC.

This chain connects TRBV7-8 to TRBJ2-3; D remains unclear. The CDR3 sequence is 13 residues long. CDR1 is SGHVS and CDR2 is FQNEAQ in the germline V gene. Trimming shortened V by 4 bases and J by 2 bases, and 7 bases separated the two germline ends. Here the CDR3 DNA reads TGTGCCAGCAGCTCATCTAACACAGATACGCAGTATTTT. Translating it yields CASSSSNTDTQYF. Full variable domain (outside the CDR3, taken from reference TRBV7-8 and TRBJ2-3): GAGVSQSPRYKVAKRGQDVALRCDPISGHVSLFWYQQALGQGPEFLTYFQNEAQLDKSGLPSDRFFAERPEGSVSTLKIQRTQQEDSAVYLCASSSSNTDTQYFGPGTRLTVL.

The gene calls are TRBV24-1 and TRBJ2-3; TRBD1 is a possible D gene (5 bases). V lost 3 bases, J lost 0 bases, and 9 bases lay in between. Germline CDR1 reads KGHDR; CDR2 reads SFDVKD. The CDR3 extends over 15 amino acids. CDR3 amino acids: CATSDTAGSTDTQYF. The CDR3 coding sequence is TGTGCCACCAGTGATACGGCAGGGAGCACAGATACGCAGTATTTT.

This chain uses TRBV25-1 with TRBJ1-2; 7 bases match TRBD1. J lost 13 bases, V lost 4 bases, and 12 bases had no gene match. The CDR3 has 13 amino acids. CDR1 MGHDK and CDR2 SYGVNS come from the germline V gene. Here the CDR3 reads CASSATGTVTGTF. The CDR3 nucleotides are TGTGCCAGCAGTGCCACCGGGACAGTAACGGGCACCTTC.

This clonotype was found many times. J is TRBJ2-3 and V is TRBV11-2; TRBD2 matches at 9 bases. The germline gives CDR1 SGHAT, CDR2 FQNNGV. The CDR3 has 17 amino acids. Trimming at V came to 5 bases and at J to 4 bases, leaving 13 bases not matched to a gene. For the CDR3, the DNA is TGTGCCAGCAGCACACGAGGGGGCGGGGGGGCCGCAGATACGCAGTATTTT. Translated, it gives CASSTRGGGGAADTQYF.

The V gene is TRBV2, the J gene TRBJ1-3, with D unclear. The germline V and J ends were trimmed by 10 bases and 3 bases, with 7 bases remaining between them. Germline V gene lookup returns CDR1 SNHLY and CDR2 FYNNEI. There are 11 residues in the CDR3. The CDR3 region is CANILGNTIYF. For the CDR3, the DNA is TGTGCCAACATCCTTGGAAACACCATATATTTT.